The clone carrying this T cell receptor beta chain was counted a few times. As yet, its antigen is unknown. The data are from a study of T cells after yellow fever vaccination. Whole-study context: Fractions low in cell number were prepared with SMART-Seq v4 Ultra Low Input. Overall study findings and caveats: Some clonotypes, a small share, were shared between CD4 and CD8 compartments. Most primary-vaccination clones recurred post-booster (roughly 97% CD4, roughly 87% CD8).

In TCRdb, the 5' RACE reads were re-called with MiXCR into one record per CDR3 protein. In the table there are hundreds of thousands of distinct CDR3 sequences, about a fifth of which are singletons. The CDR3 is 14 residues long. CDR1 is MNHEY and CDR2 is SMNVEV in the germline V gene (reference sequence). Trimming pared 6 bases from V and 1 base from J, leaving 12 bases between. This chain connects TRBV27 to TRBJ2-5; D might be TRBD2 (6 bases). This specimen consisted of PBMCs, obtained about 21 days after the first yellow fever vaccination. The source of this sequence is a man between 18 and 35 years old who received the YFV17D yellow fever vaccine. CDR3 DNA: TGTGCCAGCAGCAATACCGGGGGCCAAGAGACCCAGTACTTC. This gives the protein CASSNTGGQETQYF.